This T cell receptor (beta chain) was identified in a study of T cells in Graves' hyperthyroidism and ophthalmopathy. About the study: Peripheral blood was secured at the point of initial diagnosis, before any treatment.

This clonotype was counted at least ten times. The antigen is unknown. Overall study results and limits: Ophthalmopathy prediction by the model preceded onset by a median about 6.3 months.

Among the patients, aged 18 to 65, hyperthyroidism was newly diagnosed and had lasted under 2 months. Using over 8.5 ml of fresh peripheral blood, PBMCs were prepared. The source material, RNA transcripts, was used to amplify TCR beta CDR3 regions. Using the HTBI primer set, a first-round RT-PCR was run on the TCR CDR3. Using its own MiXCR run on the multiplex PCR reads, TCRdb lists one record per CDR3 protein. The sample includes 350,000 to 400,000 distinct CDR3 sequences, about 18% of them seen just once. This receptor was taken from a woman between 18 and 29 years old with Graves' hyperthyroidism. Material for sequencing was blood.

The DNA for the CDR3 is TGTGCCAGCAGTTCCACCGGGACAGGGTATCAGCCCCAGCATTTT. Amino acid sequence: CASSSTGTGYQPQHF. The chain recombines TRBV12-3 or TRBV12-4 with TRBJ1-5, with 9 nucleotides matching TRBD1. The CDR3 consists of 15 residues. After removal of 4 bases from V and 5 bases from J, the junction contained 6 bases not matched to a gene.